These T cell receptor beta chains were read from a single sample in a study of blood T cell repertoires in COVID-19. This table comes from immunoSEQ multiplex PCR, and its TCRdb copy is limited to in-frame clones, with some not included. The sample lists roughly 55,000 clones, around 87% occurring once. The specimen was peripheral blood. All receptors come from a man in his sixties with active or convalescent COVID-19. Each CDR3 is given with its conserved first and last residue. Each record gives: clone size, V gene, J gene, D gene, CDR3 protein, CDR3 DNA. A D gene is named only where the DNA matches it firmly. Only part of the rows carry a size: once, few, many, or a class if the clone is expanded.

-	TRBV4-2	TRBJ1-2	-	CASSQDVPGDYGYTF	TGTGCCAGCAGCCAAGATGTTCCGGGGGACTATGGCTACACCTTC
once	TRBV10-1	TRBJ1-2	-	CASSERTNYGYTF	TGCGCCAGCAGTGAAAGGACAAACTATGGCTACACCTTC
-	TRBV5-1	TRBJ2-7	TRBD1	CASSLSTGGNSYEQYF	TGCGCCAGCAGCTTGTCCACAGGGGGTAACTCCTACGAGCAGTACTTC
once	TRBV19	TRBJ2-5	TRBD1	CASKGQQGVGRETQYF	TGTGCCAGTAAGGGGCAACAGGGGGTCGGCCGAGAGACCCAGTACTTC
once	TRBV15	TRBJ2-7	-	CATSRDFQTYEQYF	TGTGCCACCAGCAGAGATTTTCAAACCTACGAGCAGTACTTC
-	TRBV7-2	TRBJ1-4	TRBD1	CASSLGTGDGEKLFF	TGTGCCAGCAGCTTAGGGACAGGGGATGGCGAAAAACTGTTTTTT
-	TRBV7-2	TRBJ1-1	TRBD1	CASSPGQGSTEAFF	TGTGCCAGCAGCCCGGGACAGGGGTCCACTGAAGCTTTCTTT
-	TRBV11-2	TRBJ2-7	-	CASSRQLQSYEQYF	TGTGCCAGCAGCCGTCAACTTCAATCCTACGAGCAGTACTTC
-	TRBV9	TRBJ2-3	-	CASSRLDTNTDTQYF	TGTGCCAGCAGTCGACTAGATACTAACACAGATACGCAGTATTTT
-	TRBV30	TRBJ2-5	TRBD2	CAWALPLAGVETQYF	TGTGCCTGGGCCCTCCCGCTAGCGGGAGTTGAGACCCAGTACTTC
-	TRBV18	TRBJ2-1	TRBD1	CASSPGGQGAPIRNNEQFF	TGTGCCAGCTCACCGGGGGGACAGGGGGCGCCTATTCGGAACAATGAGCAGTTCTTC
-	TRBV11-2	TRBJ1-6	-	CASSRVRATNSPLHF	TGTGCCAGCAGCCGAGTCAGGGCCACCAATTCACCCCTCCACTTT
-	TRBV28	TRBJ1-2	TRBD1	CASSLGTGVRDYGYTF	TGTGCCAGCAGTTTAGGGACAGGGGTCCGTGACTATGGCTACACCTTC
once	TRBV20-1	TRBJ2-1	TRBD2	CSASVGLAGLNEQFF	TGCAGTGCTAGTGTGGGACTAGCGGGGCTGAATGAGCAGTTCTTC
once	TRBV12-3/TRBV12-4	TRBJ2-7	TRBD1	CASSWDSSYEQYF	TGTGCCAGCAGCTGGGACAGCTCCTACGAGCAGTACTTC
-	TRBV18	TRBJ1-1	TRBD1	CASSPPQGVNTEAFF	TGTGCCAGCTCACCACCGCAGGGGGTGAACACTGAAGCTTTCTTT
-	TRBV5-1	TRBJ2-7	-	CASSLALTGGVLHEQYF	TGCGCCAGCAGCTTAGCTCTCACAGGGGGGGTGTTACACGAGCAGTACTTC
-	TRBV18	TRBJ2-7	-	CASSPERTTRDYEQYF	TGTGCCAGCTCACCGGAAAGGACTACCAGAGACTACGAGCAGTACTTC
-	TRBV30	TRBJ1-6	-	CAWAVSEDSPLHF	TGTGCCTGGGCAGTCTCAGAGGATTCACCCCTCCACTTT
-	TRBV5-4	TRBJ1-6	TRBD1	CASYAGTGGDSPLHF	TGTGCCAGCTATGCCGGGACAGGGGGTGATTCACCCCTCCACTTT
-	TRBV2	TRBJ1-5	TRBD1	CASAGQGPYSNQPQHF	TGTGCCAGCGCAGGACAGGGCCCTTATAGCAATCAGCCCCAGCATTTT
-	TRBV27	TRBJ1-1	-	CASALTENTEAFF	TGTGCCAGCGCCTTGACAGAGAACACTGAAGCTTTCTTT
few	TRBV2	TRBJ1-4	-	CASIPGTPLATNEKLFF	TGTGCCAGCATCCCAGGGACTCCCCTTGCAACTAATGAAAAACTGTTTTTT
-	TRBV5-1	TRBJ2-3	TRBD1	CASSIRQGADTQYF	TGCGCCAGCAGCATCCGACAGGGGGCAGATACGCAGTATTTT
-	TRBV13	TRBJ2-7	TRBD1	CASSLSGTGGSEQYF	TGTGCCAGCAGCCTGTCCGGGACAGGGGGCTCCGAGCAGTACTTC
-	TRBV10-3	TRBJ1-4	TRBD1	CAIRGTEGEKLFF	TGTGCCATCAGGGGGACAGAAGGAGAAAAACTGTTTTTT
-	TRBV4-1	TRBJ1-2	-	CASSQDLGGTNGYTF	TGCGCCAGCAGCCAAGATCTTGGAGGGACGAATGGCTACACCTTC
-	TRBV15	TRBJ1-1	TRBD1	CATSRGQGAMGTEAFF	TGTGCCACCAGCAGGGGACAGGGGGCGATGGGCACTGAAGCTTTCTTT
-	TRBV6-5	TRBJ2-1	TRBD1	CASSPTGGRYNEQFF	TGTGCCAGCAGTCCTACAGGGGGCCGGTACAATGAGCAGTTCTTC
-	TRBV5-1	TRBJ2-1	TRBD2	CASSFATSIDEQFF	TGCGCCAGCAGCTTTGCGACTAGCATCGATGAGCAGTTCTTC
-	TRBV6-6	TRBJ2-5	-	CASSSRHGEETQYF	TGTGCCAGCAGTTCCCGACATGGGGAGGAGACCCAGTACTTC
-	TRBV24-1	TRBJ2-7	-	CATSDPNIIPYEQYF	TGTGCCACCAGTGACCCAAACATTATTCCCTACGAGCAGTACTTC
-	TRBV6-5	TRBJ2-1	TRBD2	CASSKPSGGLNEQFF	TGTGCCAGCAGCAAGCCTAGCGGGGGGCTGAATGAGCAGTTCTTC
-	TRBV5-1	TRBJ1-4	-	CASSLAGSTEKLFF	TGCGCCAGCAGCTTGGCCGGGTCTACTGAAAAACTGTTTTTT
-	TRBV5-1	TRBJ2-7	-	CASSLTDSYEQYF	TGCGCCAGCAGCTTGACCGACAGCTACGAGCAGTACTTC
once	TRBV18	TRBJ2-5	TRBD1	CASSPERAGGQETQYF	TGTGCCAGCTCACCAGAGAGAGCAGGGGGCCAAGAGACCCAGTACTTC
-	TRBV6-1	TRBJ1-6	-	CASSENHGGGSPLHF	TGTGCCAGCAGTGAGAATCATGGGGGCGGTTCACCCCTCCACTTT
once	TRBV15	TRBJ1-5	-	CATSRVDSNQPQHF	TGTGCCACCAGCAGAGTGGACAGTAATCAGCCCCAGCATTTT
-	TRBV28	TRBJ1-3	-	CASFEGGSGNTIYF	TGTGCCAGCTTCGAGGGGGGGTCGGGAAACACCATATATTTT
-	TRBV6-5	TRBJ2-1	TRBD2	CASTTSGSYNEQFF	TGTGCCAGCACGACTAGCGGCTCCTACAATGAGCAGTTCTTC
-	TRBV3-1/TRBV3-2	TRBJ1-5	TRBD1	CASSPGTGDTAQHF	TGTGCCAGCAGTCCCGGGACAGGGGACACAGCCCAGCATTTT
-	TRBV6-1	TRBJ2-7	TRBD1	CASRRRQGIDEQYF	TGTGCCAGCCGGCGAAGACAGGGCATCGACGAGCAGTACTTC
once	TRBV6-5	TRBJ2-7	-	CASSYSPRGSYEQYF	TGTGCCAGCAGTTACTCTCCCAGGGGTAGTTACGAGCAGTACTTC
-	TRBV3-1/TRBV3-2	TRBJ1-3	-	CASSPRGGNTIYF	TGTGCCAGCAGCCCTCGGGGTGGAAACACCATATATTTT
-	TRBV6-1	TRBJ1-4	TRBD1	CASSDGTATNEKLFF	TGTGCCAGCAGTGACGGGACAGCAACTAATGAAAAACTGTTTTTT
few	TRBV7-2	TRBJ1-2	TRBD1	CASSVSPGQGAGGYTF	TGTGCCAGCAGCGTTTCCCCGGGACAGGGGGCGGGCGGCTACACCTTC